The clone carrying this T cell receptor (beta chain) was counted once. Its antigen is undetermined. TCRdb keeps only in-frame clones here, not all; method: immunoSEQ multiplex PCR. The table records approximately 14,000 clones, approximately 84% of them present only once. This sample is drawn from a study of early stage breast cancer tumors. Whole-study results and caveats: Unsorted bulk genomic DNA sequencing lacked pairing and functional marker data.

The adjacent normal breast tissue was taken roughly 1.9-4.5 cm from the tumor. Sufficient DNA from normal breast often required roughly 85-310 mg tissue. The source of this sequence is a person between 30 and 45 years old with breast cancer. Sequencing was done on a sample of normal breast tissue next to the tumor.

CDR3 loop: CASSQAGLAGGVTGELFF. CDR3 nucleotide sequence: TGCGCCAGCAGCCAGGCCGGACTAGCGGGAGGGGTGACCGGGGAGCTGTTTTTT. The chain carries TRBV4-1 and TRBJ2-2; TRBD2 matches 15 bases. J was trimmed by 5 bases and V by 3 bases; bases with no gene match: 7. The germline V gene has CDR1 MGHRA and CDR2 YSYEKL. CDR3 size: 18 residues.